The 11 T cell receptor beta chains below all came from one sample that was sequenced in a study of blood T cell repertoires in COVID-19. Here immunoSEQ multiplex PCR was the method, and the copy in TCRdb shows in-frame clones only, minus some. This table has under 80,000 clones, around 80% appearing once. The sequenced sample consisted of peripheral blood. The receptor set was obtained from a woman older than 75 with active or convalescent COVID-19.

V is TRBV30 and J is TRBJ2-5, with D tentatively TRBD2 (5 bases). Trimming left V 0 bases short and J 4 bases short, with 12 bases between. CDR1 and CDR2 (germline): GTSNPN, SVGIG (reference sequence). This CDR3 contains 14 residues. The CDR3 loop is CAWSVGLSGETQYF. CDR3 bases: TGTGCCTGGAGTGTAGGACTCTCGGGAGAGACCCAGTACTTC.

The sample holds a few counts of this clone. This chain joins TRBV18 and TRBJ1-2; D may be TRBD1 (6 bases). CDR3 size: 14 residues. Germline CDR1 and CDR2: KGHSH and LQKENI. V was cut by 10 bases and J by 2 bases, with 17 bases left in between. CDR3 protein: CATSESTGNYGYTF. The CDR3 nucleotides read TGTGCCACCTCTGAATCGACAGGAAACTATGGCTACACCTTC. The full variable domain, completed using reference TRBV18 and TRBJ1-2, is NAGVMQNPRHLVRRRGQEARLRCSPMKGHSHVYWYRQLPEEGLKFMVYLQKENIIDESGMPKERFSAEFPKEGPSILRIQQVVRGDSAAYFCATSESTGNYGYTFGSGTRLTVV.

The chain couples TRBV23-1 to TRBJ1-6; 9 bases agree with TRBD1. TRBV23-1 is marked as an open reading frame, function uncertain. V shed 7 bases and J 6 bases; nucleotides not matched to a gene: 10. The length of the CDR3 is 16 residues. CDR3 residues: CASISGQGLRNSPLHF. The CDR3 bases are TGCGCCAGCATATCGGGACAGGGTTTGCGTAATTCACCCCTCCACTTT.

V is TRBV9 and J is TRBJ1-2, with 7 nucleotides matching TRBD1. The CDR3 sequence is 18 residues long. Germline CDR1 and CDR2: SGDLS and YYNGEE. The trim removed 3 bases at V and 6 bases at J, leaving 20 bases unmatched. The CDR3 protein is CASSASYPRQGYSNGYTF. The CDR3 bases are TGTGCCAGCAGCGCGAGCTACCCCCGACAGGGATACAGTAATGGCTACACCTTC. Supplemented by reference TRBV9 and TRBJ1-2, the full variable domain reads DSGVTQTPKHLITATGQRVTLRCSPRSGDLSVYWYQQSLDQGLQFLIQYYNGEERAKGNILERFSAQQFPDLHSELNLSSLELGDSALYFCASSASYPRQGYSNGYTFGSGTRLTVV.

There are a few counts of this clone. The chain joins TRBV5-7 to TRBJ1-2; D not certain. TRBV5-7 is known as an ORF, though its function is uncertain. The CDR3 contains 15 residues. The V gene lost 0 bases and the J gene lost 6 bases, with 15 bases spanning the gap. The CDR3 sequence is CASSLGFFHSNGYTF. The CDR3 DNA sequence: TGTGCCAGCAGCTTGGGCTTTTTTCACTCCAATGGCTACACCTTC.

The J gene is TRBJ2-2, the V gene TRBV5-1, with D possibly TRBD2 on 5 matching bases. Germline V gives CDR1 SGHRS, CDR2 YFSETQ. The CDR3 is 16 amino acids. V dropped 0 bases and J dropped 8 bases, with 17 bases sitting between them. The CDR3 region has the DNA TGCGCCAGCAGCTTGGATGGCTCGGGGTTTGGAGGGGAGCTGTTTTTT. Its translation is CASSLDGSGFGGELFF.

The chain carries TRBV5-1 and TRBJ2-1, with a weak D call TRBD2 (7 bases). Trimming cost V 4 bases and J 5 bases, with 13 bases left between them. Germline CDR1 is SGHRS and CDR2 is YFSETQ. There are 14 residues in the CDR3. The CDR3 protein is CASSPRGGDNEQFF. The CDR3, as DNA: TGCGCCAGCAGCCCAAGGGGGGGGGACAATGAGCAGTTCTTC. The whole variable domain, filled in from reference TRBV5-1 and TRBJ2-1, reads KAGVTQTPRYLIKTRGQQVTLSCSPISGHRSVSWYQQTPGQGLQFLFEYFSETQRNKGNFPGRFSGRQFSNSRSEMNVSTLELGDSALYLCASSPRGGDNEQFFGPGTRLTVL.

V and J are TRBV28 and TRBJ1-2, with 7 bases lining up with TRBD1. The V segment lost 4 bases and the J segment 2 bases; nucleotides outside the gene matches: 7. CDR3 length equals 15 residues. The germline gives CDR1 MDHEN, CDR2 SYDVKM. The chain's CDR3 is CASSYPGQINYGYTF. DNA for the CDR3: TGTGCCAGCAGTTACCCGGGACAGATAAACTATGGCTACACCTTC.

This clone was recorded once. This chain joins TRBV7-2 and TRBJ1-1; TRBD1 aligns across 9 bases. The CDR3 totals 13 residues. Losses at the gene ends were 4 bases for V and 6 bases for J; bases not matched to a gene: 3. Per the germline V gene, CDR1 is SGHTA and CDR2 is FQGNSA. The CDR3 sequence: CASSWDRDAEAFF. CDR3 sequence (DNA): TGTGCCAGCAGCTGGGACAGGGATGCTGAAGCTTTCTTT.

The rearrangement links TRBV28 to TRBJ2-3, with D hard to call. This CDR3 has 12 amino acids. Germline CDR1 is MDHEN and CDR2 is SYDVKM. Trimming removed 3 bases from V and 7 bases from J, with 8 bases in between. The CDR3 DNA reads as TGTGCCAGCAGTTTGCGAGTGAATACGCAGTATTTT. This gives the protein CASSLRVNTQYF.

This sequence joins TRBV7-9 and TRBJ2-7, with 11 positions matching TRBD1. There are 15 residues in the CDR3. The germline V gene has CDR1 SEHNR and CDR2 FQNEAQ (reference sequence). The ends lost 2 bases at V and 5 bases at J; junction bases unmatched: 5. This CDR3 reads CASSLWGTGGNEQYF. The CDR3 nucleotides read TGTGCCAGCAGCTTATGGGGGACAGGGGGGAACGAGCAGTACTTC.